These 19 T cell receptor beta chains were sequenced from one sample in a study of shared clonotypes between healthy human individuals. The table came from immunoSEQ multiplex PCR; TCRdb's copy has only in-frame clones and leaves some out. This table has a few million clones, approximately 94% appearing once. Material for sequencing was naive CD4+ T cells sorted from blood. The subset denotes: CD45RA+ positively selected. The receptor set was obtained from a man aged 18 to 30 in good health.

The CDR3: CASSHNRGHRDTGELFF. CDR3 nucleotides: TGTGCCAGCAGCCACAACAGGGGGCATAGGGACACCGGGGAGCTGTTTTTT. The J gene is TRBJ2-2, the V gene TRBV5-8; 9 positions match TRBD1. Germline CDR1 reads SGHTS; CDR2 reads YDEGEE. Germline trimming cut 4 bases from V and 3 bases from J; bases unmatched to any gene: 10. This CDR3 is 17 amino acids long.

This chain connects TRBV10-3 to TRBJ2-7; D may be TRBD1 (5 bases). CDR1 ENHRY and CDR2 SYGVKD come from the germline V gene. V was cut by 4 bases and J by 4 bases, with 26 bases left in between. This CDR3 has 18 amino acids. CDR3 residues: CAISGWGALTESSYEQYF. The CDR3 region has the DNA TGTGCCATCAGTGGCTGGGGTGCTTTGACAGAATCCTCTTACGAGCAGTACTTC.

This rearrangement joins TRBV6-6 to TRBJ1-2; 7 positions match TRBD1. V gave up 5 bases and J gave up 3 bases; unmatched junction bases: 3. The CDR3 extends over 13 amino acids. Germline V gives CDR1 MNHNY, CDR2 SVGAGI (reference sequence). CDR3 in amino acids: CASSGDSYYGYTF. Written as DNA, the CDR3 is TGTGCCAGCAGTGGGGACAGTTACTATGGCTACACCTTC.

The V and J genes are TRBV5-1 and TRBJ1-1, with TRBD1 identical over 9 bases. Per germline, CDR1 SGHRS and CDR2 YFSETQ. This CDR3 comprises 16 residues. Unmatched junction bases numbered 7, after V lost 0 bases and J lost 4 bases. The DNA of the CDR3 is TGCGCCAGCAGCTTGGAACAGGGGGCGAGGAGCACTGAAGCTTTCTTT. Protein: CASSLEQGARSTEAFF.

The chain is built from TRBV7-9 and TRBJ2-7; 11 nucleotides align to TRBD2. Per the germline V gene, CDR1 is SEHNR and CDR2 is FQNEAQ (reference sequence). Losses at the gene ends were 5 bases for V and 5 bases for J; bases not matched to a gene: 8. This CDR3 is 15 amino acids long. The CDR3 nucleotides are TGTGCCAGCAGCCCGTGGACTAGCGGGCGGGACGAGCAGTACTTC. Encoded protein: CASSPWTSGRDEQYF.

CDR3 loop: CASSMEDGPNYGYTF. CDR3 in DNA: TGTGCCAGTAGTATGGAGGACGGCCCTAACTATGGCTACACCTTC. The chain recombines TRBV19 with TRBJ1-2; D not resolved. CDR3 size: 15 residues. V lost 3 bases to trimming and J lost 0 bases, with 11 bases between them. Per the germline V gene, CDR1 is LNHDA and CDR2 is SQIVND (reference sequence).

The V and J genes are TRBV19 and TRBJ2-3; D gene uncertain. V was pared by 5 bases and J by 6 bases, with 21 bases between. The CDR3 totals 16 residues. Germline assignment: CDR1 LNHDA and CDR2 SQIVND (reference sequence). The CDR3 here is CASSFALISLRDTQYF. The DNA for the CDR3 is TGTGCCAGTAGTTTCGCCTTAATATCGCTCAGGGATACGCAGTATTTT.

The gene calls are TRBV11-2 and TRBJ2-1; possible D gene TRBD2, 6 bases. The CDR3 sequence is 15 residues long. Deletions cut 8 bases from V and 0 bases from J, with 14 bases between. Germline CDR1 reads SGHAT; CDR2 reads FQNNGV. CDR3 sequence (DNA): TGTGCCAGCGGTATCGGGGGTAGCTCCTACAATGAGCAGTTCTTC. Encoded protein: CASGIGGSSYNEQFF. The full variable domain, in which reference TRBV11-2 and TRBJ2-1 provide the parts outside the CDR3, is EAGVAQSPRYKIIEKRQSVAFWCNPISGHATLYWYQQILGQGPKLLIQFQNNGVVDDSQLPKDRFSAERLKGVDSTLKIQPAKLEDSAVYLCASGIGGSSYNEQFFGPGTRLTVL.

The CDR3 reads CASSPRAGDEQYF. The CDR3 DNA sequence: TGTGCCAGCAGCCCCAGGGCAGGGGATGAGCAGTACTTC. This chain connects TRBV7-3 to TRBJ2-7; possibly TRBD1 for D (6 bases). Looked up from germline, CDR1 is SGHTA and CDR2 is FQGTGA. The CDR3 runs to 13 residues. V lost 5 bases and J lost 7, with 15 bases in between.

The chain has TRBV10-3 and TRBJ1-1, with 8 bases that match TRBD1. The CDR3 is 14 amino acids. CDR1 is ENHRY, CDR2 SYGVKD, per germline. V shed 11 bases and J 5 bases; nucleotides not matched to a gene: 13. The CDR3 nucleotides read TGTGCCTCCCTGGAGGACAGGGATGGGACTGAAGCTTTCTTT. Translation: CASLEDRDGTEAFF.

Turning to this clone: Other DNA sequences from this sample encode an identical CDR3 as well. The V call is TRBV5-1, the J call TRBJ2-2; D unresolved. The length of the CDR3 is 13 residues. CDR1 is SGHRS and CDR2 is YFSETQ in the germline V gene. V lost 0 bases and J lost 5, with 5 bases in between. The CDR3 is CASSLVRTGELFF. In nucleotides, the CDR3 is TGCGCCAGCAGCTTGGTTAGGACCGGGGAGCTGTTTTTT.

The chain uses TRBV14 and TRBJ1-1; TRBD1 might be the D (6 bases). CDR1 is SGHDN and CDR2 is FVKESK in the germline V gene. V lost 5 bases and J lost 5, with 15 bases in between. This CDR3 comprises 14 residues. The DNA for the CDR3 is TGTGCCAGCAGCTACCGGGGGGGCTGGACTGAAGCTTTCTTT. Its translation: CASSYRGGWTEAFF.

Here the CDR3 DNA reads TGTGCCAGCAGCAGGGGGTTCGGGGGAAACACCATATATTTT. Translation: CASSRGFGGNTIYF. The chain recombines TRBV7-6 with TRBJ1-3; D is perhaps TRBD1 (6 bases). The CDR3 extends over 14 amino acids. Germline CDR1 SGHVS, CDR2 FNYEAQ. V was clipped by 5 bases and J by 4 bases, with 12 bases between them.

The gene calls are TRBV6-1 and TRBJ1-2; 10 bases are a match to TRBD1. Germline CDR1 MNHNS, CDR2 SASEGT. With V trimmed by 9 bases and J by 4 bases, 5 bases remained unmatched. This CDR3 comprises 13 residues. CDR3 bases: TGTGCCAGTACTAGGACAGGGGGCTATGGCTACACCTTC. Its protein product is CASTRTGGYGYTF.

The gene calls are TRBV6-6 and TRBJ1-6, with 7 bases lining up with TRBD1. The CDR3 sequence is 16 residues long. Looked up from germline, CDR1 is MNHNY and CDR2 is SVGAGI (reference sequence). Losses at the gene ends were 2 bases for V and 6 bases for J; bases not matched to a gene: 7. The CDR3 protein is CASSYPRGEINSPLHF. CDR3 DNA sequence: TGTGCCAGCAGTTACCCCAGGGGGGAAATTAATTCACCCCTCCACTTT.

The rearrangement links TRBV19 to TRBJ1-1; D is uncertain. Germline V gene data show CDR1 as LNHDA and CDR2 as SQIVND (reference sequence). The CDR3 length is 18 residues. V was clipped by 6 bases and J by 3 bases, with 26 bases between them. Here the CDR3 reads CASSLDYSVRRVDTEAFF. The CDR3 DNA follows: TGTGCCAGTAGCCTGGATTACTCGGTGAGGCGGGTGGACACTGAAGCTTTCTTT.

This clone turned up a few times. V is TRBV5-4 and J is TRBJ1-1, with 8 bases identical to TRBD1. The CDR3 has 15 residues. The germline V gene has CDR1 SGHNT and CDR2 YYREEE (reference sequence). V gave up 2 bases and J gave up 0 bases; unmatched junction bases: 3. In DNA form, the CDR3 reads TGTGCCAGCAGCTTAAACAGGGGGATGAACACTGAAGCTTTCTTT. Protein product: CASSLNRGMNTEAFF.

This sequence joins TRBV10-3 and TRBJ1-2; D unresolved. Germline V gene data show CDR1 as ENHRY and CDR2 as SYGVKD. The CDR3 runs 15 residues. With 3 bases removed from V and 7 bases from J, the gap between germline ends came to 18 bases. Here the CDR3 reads CAISEREGAVSGYTF. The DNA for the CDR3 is TGTGCCATCAGTGAAAGAGAGGGAGCGGTCTCTGGCTACACCTTC.

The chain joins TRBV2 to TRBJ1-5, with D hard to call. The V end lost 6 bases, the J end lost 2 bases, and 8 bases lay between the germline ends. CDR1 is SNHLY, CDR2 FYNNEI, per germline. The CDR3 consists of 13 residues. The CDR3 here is CASRNNGNQPQHF. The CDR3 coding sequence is TGTGCCAGCAGGAATAATGGCAATCAGCCCCAGCATTTT.